Below are 17 T cell receptor beta chains sequenced from a single sample in a study of blood T cells in healthy people across ages. With a J-beta primer mix and a sample-barcoded 5' primer, a second PCR ran 7 to 11 cycles. TCRdb processed the 5' RACE reads anew with MiXCR; each CDR3 protein has one entry. The sample records hundreds of thousands of distinct CDR3 sequences, roughly 45% being singletons. Sequenced: blood. The receptors shown here come from a woman aged 55-70 years in good health.

J is TRBJ1-5 and V is TRBV6-1, with unresolved D. The CDR3 covers 18 residues. Deletions cut 1 base from V and 0 bases from J, with 16 bases between. In germline, CDR1 is MNHNS, CDR2 SASEGT. This chain's CDR3 is CASSEGMESPYSNQPQHF. The DNA for the CDR3 is TGTGCCAGCAGTGAAGGGATGGAGAGCCCTTATAGCAATCAGCCCCAGCATTTT.

This clonotype occurred a few times. The CDR3 loop is CASSLRGTSGGETQYF. CDR3 coding DNA: TGTGCCAGCAGTTTAAGGGGGACTAGCGGGGGAGAGACCCAGTACTTC. The V gene is TRBV12-3 or TRBV12-4, the J gene TRBJ2-5; TRBD2 matches at 14 bases. The CDR3 has 16 amino acids. J was trimmed by 4 bases and V by 2 bases; bases with no gene match: 3.

This clonotype occurred many times. The J gene is TRBJ1-2, the V gene TRBV4-2; D is uncertain. The CDR3 has 15 amino acids. The V gene's germline CDR1 is LGHNA and CDR2 YNFKEQ. Trimming stripped 0 bases from V and 4 bases from J, with 12 bases between. CDR3 residues: CASSQDIKRAYGYTF. CDR3 bases: TGTGCCAGCAGCCAAGATATCAAACGAGCCTATGGCTACACCTTC.

The chain has TRBV7-9 and TRBJ2-1; 9 bases line up with TRBD2. This CDR3 region has 15 residues. The V segment lost 4 bases and the J segment 6 bases; nucleotides outside the gene matches: 7. Germline CDR1 SEHNR, CDR2 FQNEAQ (reference sequence). DNA of the CDR3: TGTGCCAGCAGCTCACCGGGACTAGCCACCAATGAGCAGTTCTTC. Encoded protein: CASSSPGLATNEQFF. The variable domain in full, with the rest retrieved from reference TRBV7-9 and TRBJ2-1, is DTGVSQNPRHKITKRGQNVTFRCDPISEHNRLYWYRQTLGQGPEFLTYFQNEAQLEKSRLLSDRFSAERPKGSFSTLEIQRTEQGDSAMYLCASSSPGLATNEQFFGPGTRLTVL.

This clonotype was counted between two and nine times. This sequence joins TRBV6-2 or TRBV6-3 and TRBJ2-5; maybe TRBD2 (5 bases). Per germline, CDR1 MNHEY and CDR2 SVGEGT. Trimming took 3 bases from V and 7 from J, leaving 6 bases between them. This CDR3 is built from 11 residues. The CDR3: CASSYEGTQYF. CDR3 DNA: TGTGCCAGCAGTTATGAGGGGACCCAGTACTTC.

Only a few counts were recorded for this clonotype. The gene calls are TRBV20-1 and TRBJ2-1; 12 nucleotides line up with TRBD2. V gave up 0 bases and J gave up 6 bases; unmatched junction bases: 6. CDR3 length: 16 residues. From germline, CDR1 is DFQATT and CDR2 SNEGSKA (reference sequence). The CDR3 spells CSARDAGTSGLNEQFF. CDR3 DNA sequence: TGCAGTGCTAGAGATGCCGGGACTAGCGGGCTCAATGAGCAGTTCTTC.

This clonotype has a count of ten or more. The rearrangement links TRBV6-5 to TRBJ2-3, with D possibly being TRBD2 (6 bases). Trimming cost V 0 bases and J 2 bases, with 15 bases left between them. The germline CDR1 and CDR2 sequences are MNHEY and SVGAGI. The length of the CDR3 is 17 residues. The CDR3, as DNA: TGTGCCAGCAGTTACTCCATTGTACTAGCTACCACAGATACGCAGTATTTT. Translated: CASSYSIVLATTDTQYF.

As for this clonotype: The junction does not match germline at one end; this may be a read error. The V call is TRBV20-1, the J call TRBJ1-4, with D unclear. Germline V CDR1 and CDR2: DFQATT, SNEGSKA (reference sequence). CDR3 length: 13 amino acids. In DNA form, the CDR3 reads TGCAGTGCTAGTATGCCGCGTGTTGAAAAGCTGTTTTTT. Translating it yields CSASMPRVEKLFF.

The chain employs TRBV7-3 and TRBJ2-5; 8 bases fit TRBD2. CDR3 length: 15 residues. Per the germline V gene, CDR1 is SGHTA and CDR2 is FQGTGA. V lost 5 bases to trimming and J lost 7 bases; unmatched junction nucleotides: 12. The CDR3 DNA reads TGTGCCAGCAGCACCGGACTAGCCCGAGAGGGGACCCAGTACTTC. Amino acid sequence: CASSTGLAREGTQYF.

The V gene is TRBV12-3 or TRBV12-4, the J gene TRBJ1-2; tentatively, D is TRBD1 (5 bases). V lost 5 bases to trimming and J lost 8 bases, with 15 bases between them. This CDR3 comprises 13 residues. The CDR3 sequence is CASSLGQMGGYTF. The CDR3 nucleotides are TGTGCCAGCAGTCTGGGGCAGATGGGGGGCTACACCTTC.

The J gene is TRBJ2-3, the V gene TRBV19; 8 bases align to TRBD2. The CDR3 covers 14 residues. After removal of 5 bases from V and 4 bases from J, the junction contained 5 bases not matched to a gene. Per germline, CDR1 LNHDA and CDR2 SQIVND (reference sequence). CDR3 residues: CASSHGRVADTQYF. In DNA form, the CDR3 reads TGTGCCAGTAGTCACGGGAGGGTGGCAGATACGCAGTATTTT.

Many counts were recorded for this clonotype. DNA for the CDR3: TGCAGTGCTAGTGCAACCCAGGGGGTCTATGGCTACACCTTC. This codes for CSASATQGVYGYTF. The chain has TRBV20-1 and TRBJ1-2, with 7 nucleotides matching TRBD1. With V trimmed by 3 bases and J by 4 bases, 8 bases remained unmatched. The length of the CDR3 is 14 residues. Per the germline V gene, CDR1 is DFQATT and CDR2 is SNEGSKA (reference sequence).

The J gene is TRBJ1-5, the V gene TRBV20-1; D possibly corresponds to TRBD1 (5 bases). Trimming took 6 bases from V and 3 from J, leaving 18 bases between them. The CDR3 loop spans 15 amino acids. Looked up from germline, CDR1 is DFQATT and CDR2 is SNEGSKA (reference sequence). As DNA, the CDR3 is TGCAGTGCCACGGGAGGGGAGAGCAACAATCAGCCCCAGCATTTT. Its protein is CSATGGESNNQPQHF.

The chain joins TRBV5-1 to TRBJ2-7; 11 nucleotides agree with TRBD2. The ends lost 4 bases at V and 6 bases at J; junction bases unmatched: 12. The V gene's germline CDR1 is SGHRS and CDR2 YFSETQ. The CDR3 is 16 amino acids. CDR3 nucleotides: TGCGCCAGCAGCCCCGGGACTAGCGGCATCTACTCCGAGCAGTACTTC. It translates to CASSPGTSGIYSEQYF.

This clonotype turned up a few times. This chain links TRBV27 with TRBJ2-7, with 10 bases aligning to TRBD1. The CDR3 contains 18 residues. The germline gives CDR1 MNHEY, CDR2 SMNVEV (reference sequence). V shed 1 base, J shed 2 bases, and the junction held 11 bases outside the gene matches. CDR3: CASSLWGQGPPNPYEQYF. The CDR3 DNA reads TGTGCCAGCAGTTTATGGGGACAGGGGCCCCCTAACCCCTACGAGCAGTACTTC.

The CDR3 bases are TGTGCCAGCAGTACCGGACAGGGGAACACCGGGGAGCTGTTTTTT. Its translation is CASSTGQGNTGELFF. The rearrangement links TRBV12-3 or TRBV12-4 to TRBJ2-2, with TRBD1 identical over 8 bases. Trimming cost V 5 bases and J 1 base; bases outside gene matches: 3. The CDR3 consists of 15 residues.

The J gene is TRBJ2-3, the V gene TRBV5-4, with TRBD1 identical over 9 bases. The CDR3 runs to 16 residues. The ends lost 4 bases at V and 3 bases at J; junction bases unmatched: 9. The germline V gene has CDR1 SGHNT and CDR2 YYREEE (reference sequence). DNA of the CDR3: TGTGCCAGCAGCCGCGGGGGACAGGGAAGTACAGATACGCAGTATTTT. Amino acid sequence: CASSRGGQGSTDTQYF.